This TCR beta chain is drawn from a study of blood T cell repertoires in COVID-19. The repertoire was sequenced with immunoSEQ multiplex PCR; TCRdb's copy has only in-frame clones and lacks some. The sample has roughly 440,000 clones, approximately 90% seen once. Sequenced material: peripheral blood. The source is a woman aged 45-65 years with COVID-19, enrolled during active disease.

CDR3 region: CSVPGQGPANYGYTF. The CDR3 DNA follows: TGCAGCGTGCCGGGACAGGGCCCTGCTAACTATGGCTACACCTTC. The J gene is TRBJ1-2, the V gene TRBV29-1, with 9 nucleotides matching TRBD1. Losses at the gene ends were 6 bases for V and 0 bases for J; bases not matched to a gene: 8. This CDR3 contains 15 residues. Germline CDR1 SQVTM, CDR2 ANQGSEA.